These 18 T cell receptor beta chains originate from one sample sequenced in a study of shared T cell receptors in the human thymus. Libraries were prepared by immunoSEQ multiplex PCR; TCRdb keeps only in-frame clonotypes and omits some of them. This table has 700,000 or so clones, 75% to 90% appearing once. These data also featured in a second study, about human thymus T cells.

Sequenced: thymocytes. The receptors derive from a girl under three years old with a congenital heart defect.

This chain joins TRBV27 and TRBJ1-5, with D perhaps TRBD1 (6 bases). This CDR3 is built from 19 residues. Germline V lookup: CDR1 MNHEY, CDR2 SMNVEV (reference sequence). Trimming cost V 6 bases and J 0 bases, with 24 bases left between them. CDR3 nucleotide sequence: TGTGCCAGCAGGCCCACAGGGTGGACCCCGACTTATAGCAATCAGCCCCAGCATTTT. Its translation: CASRPTGWTPTYSNQPQHF.

The V call is TRBV18, the J call TRBJ2-5, with 10 bases that match TRBD2. CDR3 length: 19 residues. J was trimmed by 2 bases and V by 3 bases; bases with no gene match: 15. Germline CDR1 and CDR2: KGHSH and LQKENI. The DNA of the CDR3 is TGTGCCAGCTCACCGCGGATACCCTTAGCGGGGGGACTACAAGAGACCCAGTACTTC. Translation gives CASSPRIPLAGGLQETQYF.

The chain joins TRBV2 to TRBJ2-2; 12 nucleotides match TRBD2. The CDR3 totals 16 residues. CDR1 SNHLY and CDR2 FYNNEI come from the germline V gene. Unmatched junction bases numbered 6, after V lost 10 bases and J lost 0 bases. CDR3 residues: CATTTSGGANTGELFF. CDR3 nucleotide sequence: TGTGCCACTACGACTAGCGGGGGCGCGAACACCGGGGAGCTGTTTTTT. Based on the CDR3 plus reference TRBV2 and TRBJ2-2, the full variable domain is EPEVTQTPSHQVTQMGQEVILRCVPISNHLYFYWYRQILGQKVEFLVSFYNNEISEKSEIFDDQFSVERPDGSNFTLKIRSTKLEDSAMYFCATTTSGGANTGELFFGEGSRLTVL.

This sequence joins TRBV27 and TRBJ2-4; 7 nucleotides line up with TRBD2. CDR1 and CDR2 from the germline V gene are MNHEY and SMNVEV (reference sequence). The V and J ends lost 2 bases and 3 bases, in that order; junction bases with no gene match: 7. The CDR3 consists of 16 residues. CDR3 residues: CASSLDVRGVKNIQYF. In nucleotides, the CDR3 is TGTGCCAGCAGTTTAGACGTCCGGGGGGTCAAAAACATTCAGTACTTC.

The rearrangement joins TRBV6-1 to TRBJ1-5, with TRBD1 identical over 9 bases. Germline CDR1 is MNHNS and CDR2 is SASEGT. This CDR3 comprises 16 residues. J lost 5 bases, V lost 2 bases, and 7 bases had no gene match. CDR3 sequence reads: CASSENRDRVDQPQHF. The CDR3 nucleotides are TGTGCCAGCAGTGAAAACAGGGACAGGGTGGATCAGCCCCAGCATTTT.

This clone was recorded a few times. Other DNA variants within this sample encode the same CDR3. The J gene is TRBJ2-7, the V gene TRBV4-1; 9 nucleotides align to TRBD1. Germline CDR1 reads MGHRA; CDR2 reads YSYEKL. The CDR3 covers 16 residues. The V gene end was trimmed by 3 bases and the J gene end by 2 bases; junction bases not matched to a gene: 8. The CDR3 region is CASSHQGQGYTYEQYF. CDR3 DNA: TGCGCCAGCAGCCACCAAGGACAGGGGTATACCTACGAGCAGTACTTC.

The CDR3 spells CASSRQAPGNTIYF. Written as DNA, the CDR3 is TGTGCCAGTAGTAGGCAGGCGCCGGGGAACACCATATATTTT. This chain uses TRBV19 with TRBJ1-3, with D unclear. Trimming took 4 bases from V and 7 from J, leaving 14 bases between them. CDR1 is LNHDA and CDR2 is SQIVND in the germline V gene (reference sequence). The CDR3 length is 14 residues.

This chain uses TRBV6-6 with TRBJ2-7, with 7 bases that match TRBD1. Trimming took 6 bases from V and 3 from J; bases not matched to a gene: 11. From germline, CDR1 is MNHNY and CDR2 SVGAGI (reference sequence). The CDR3 covers 15 residues. The CDR3 here is CASRVERGQVYEQYF. CDR3 DNA sequence: TGTGCCAGCAGGGTCGAGAGGGGGCAAGTCTACGAGCAGTACTTC.

The V call is TRBV12-5, the J call TRBJ1-3; D gene unclear. This CDR3 region has 13 residues. With 4 bases removed from V and 0 bases from J, the gap between germline ends came to 4 bases. CDR1 is LGHNT, CDR2 FRNRAP, per germline. CDR3 loop: CASGSNSGNTIYF. Here the CDR3 DNA reads TGTGCTAGTGGTTCTAACTCTGGAAACACCATATATTTT.

The V gene is TRBV6-1, the J gene TRBJ1-1, with a tentative D call TRBD1 (6 bases). The V gene's germline CDR1 is MNHNS and CDR2 SASEGT. V was pared by 6 bases and J by 1 base, with 15 bases between. This CDR3 spans 15 amino acids. Here the CDR3 reads CASRNVQGPNTEAFF. For the CDR3, the DNA is TGTGCCAGCAGGAACGTACAGGGCCCGAACACTGAAGCTTTCTTT.

This chain joins TRBV27 and TRBJ2-3; TRBD2 might be the D (6 bases). The CDR3 is 13 residues long. Between the trimmed V and J ends, which lost 10 bases and 6 bases, there was a span of 17 bases. Germline V gene lookup returns CDR1 MNHEY and CDR2 SMNVEV (reference sequence). The CDR3 loop reads CATHPARGDTQYF. As DNA, the CDR3 is TGTGCCACCCATCCCGCCCGGGGGGATACGCAGTATTTT.

The chain combines TRBV6-6 with TRBJ2-1; no clear D gene. Germline values: CDR1 MNHNY, CDR2 SVGAGI (reference sequence). The CDR3 spans 15 residues. V was shortened by 0 bases and J by 6 bases, with 12 bases between the two germline ends. The DNA for the CDR3 is TGTGCCAGCAGTTACTCGCGCCGCAACTCCAATGAGCAGTTCTTC. Translated, it gives CASSYSRRNSNEQFF.

The J gene is TRBJ1-6, the V gene TRBV7-3; 7 bases are shared with TRBD1. Trimming cost V 0 bases and J 0 bases; bases outside gene matches: 11. The CDR3 length is 20 residues. Per the germline V gene, CDR1 is SGHTA and CDR2 is FQGTGA. The DNA for the CDR3 is TGTGCCAGCAGCTTAACGAACAGGGGCCTAAATAGCTCCTATAATTCACCCCTCCACTTT. Protein product: CASSLTNRGLNSSYNSPLHF.

V gene TRBV5-1 combines with J gene TRBJ1-2; 7 nucleotides align to TRBD1. J lost 5 bases, V lost 0 bases, and 10 bases had no gene match. Germline V lookup: CDR1 SGHRS, CDR2 YFSETQ. The CDR3 covers 16 residues. CDR3 sequence reads: CASSLVGQDVSYGYTF. CDR3 DNA: TGCGCCAGCAGCTTGGTAGGACAGGACGTTTCTTATGGCTACACCTTC.

To note about this clone: One end of the junction is discordant with germline, which a read error may explain. For the CDR3, the DNA is TGTGCCAGCACTGAAGACAGGGGATCGAGCTCCTACAATGAGCAGTTCTTC. Its translation: CASTEDRGSSSYNEQFF. The rearrangement uses TRBV6-1 and TRBJ2-1; 8 bases are a match to TRBD1. The CDR3 consists of 17 residues. Germline CDR1 reads MNHNS; CDR2 reads SASEGT.

The chain uses TRBV20-1 and TRBJ1-1; 7 nucleotides align to TRBD1. CDR3 length equals 11 residues. Per germline, CDR1 DFQATT and CDR2 SNEGSKA (reference sequence). V trimming: 5 bases; J trimming: 11 bases; junction bases outside the gene matches: 8. CDR3 loop: CSASDRSRAFF. CDR3 nucleotides: TGCAGTGCTTCGGACAGGTCAAGGGCTTTCTTT.

The CDR3 DNA is TGTGCCAGCAGTGGCGGGACTAGCGGGGAGCTCTCCTACAATGAGCAGTTCTTC. Translated: CASSGGTSGELSYNEQFF. V gene TRBV6-1 combines with J gene TRBJ2-1; 13 bases are shared with TRBD2. The J segment lost 0 bases and the V segment lost 4 bases, leaving 6 bases of the junction unmatched. The CDR3 totals 18 residues. Germline assignment: CDR1 MNHNS and CDR2 SASEGT.

The chain couples TRBV4-2 to TRBJ2-5, with 7 bases that match TRBD1. Trimming at V came to 1 base and at J to 5 bases, leaving 4 bases not matched to a gene. The germline V gene encodes CDR1 LGHNA and CDR2 YNFKEQ. The CDR3 length is 14 residues. The CDR3 DNA reads as TGTGCCAGCAGCCAAGGGACAGGCTTGGAGACCCAGTACTTC. Protein sequence: CASSQGTGLETQYF.